Presented here are 15 T cell receptor beta chains from one specimen sequenced in a study of blood T cell repertoires in COVID-19. Assay used: immunoSEQ multiplex PCR; TCRdb lists only in-frame clones, some missing. The repertoire holds some 130,000 clones, 85% to 90% seen once, with about 4.3% in the top ten. Sequenced input: peripheral blood. Every receptor here comes from a human donor in a cohort sampled during active COVID-19.

V and J are TRBV6-5 and TRBJ1-2, with D unresolved. This CDR3 is built from 14 residues. V was cut by 6 bases and J by 0 bases, with 11 bases left in between. Germline CDR1 is MNHEY and CDR2 is SVGAGI. This CDR3 reads CASRPGGTNYGYTF. CDR3 in DNA: TGTGCCAGCAGGCCGGGAGGGACTAACTATGGCTACACCTTC.

V gene TRBV19 combines with J gene TRBJ1-2, with D uncertain. The V end lost 3 bases, the J end lost 4 bases, and 9 bases lay between the germline ends. CDR1 LNHDA and CDR2 SQIVND come from the germline V gene (reference sequence). This CDR3 has 13 residues. The CDR3 sequence is CASSIPEAYGYTF. CDR3 DNA sequence: TGTGCCAGTAGTATCCCAGAGGCCTATGGCTACACCTTC. Variable domain in full (rest from reference TRBV19 and TRBJ1-2): DGGITQSPKYLFRKEGQNVTLSCEQNLNHDAMYWYRQDPGQGLRLIYYSQIVNDFQKGDIAEGYSVSREKKESFPLTVTSAQKNPTAFYLCASSIPEAYGYTFGSGTRLTVV.

V is TRBV6-5 and J is TRBJ2-2; TRBD2 agrees at 8 bases. CDR1 is MNHEY, CDR2 SVGAGI, per germline. The CDR3 length is 15 residues. The junction had 9 bases not matched to a gene; V was cut back by 10 bases and J by 2 bases. In DNA, the CDR3 is TGTGCCACCGCCAGGCGGGGGGTTAACACCGGGGAGCTGTTTTTT. Translated: CATARRGVNTGELFF.

This chain links TRBV6-6 with TRBJ1-2, with D possibly matching TRBD1 (5 bases). Per the germline V gene, CDR1 is MNHNY and CDR2 is SVGAGI (reference sequence). With 2 bases removed from V and 7 bases from J, the gap between germline ends came to 11 bases. CDR3 size: 13 residues. The CDR3, as DNA: TGTGCCAGCAGTTACGGGGCAAAAAGTGGCTACACCTTC. Protein product: CASSYGAKSGYTF.

J is TRBJ2-1 and V is TRBV3-1 (or the pseudogene TRBV3-2); the match to TRBD2 covers 11 bases. Germline CDR1 LGHDT, CDR2 YNNKEL (reference sequence). CDR3 length equals 17 residues. The junction had 6 bases not matched to a gene; V was cut back by 1 base and J by 4 bases. This CDR3 is CASSQVTSGSKYNEQFF. CDR3 DNA: TGTGCCAGCAGCCAAGTTACTAGCGGGAGTAAATACAATGAGCAGTTCTTC.

The chain carries TRBV5-1 and TRBJ2-1; 7 bases are shared with TRBD1. J lost 6 bases, V lost 7 bases, and 10 bases had no gene match. The CDR3 consists of 14 residues. Germline V gene sequence: CDR1 SGHRS, CDR2 YFSETQ. Written as DNA, the CDR3 is TGCGCCAGCGGCCCTTCGGGACAGTTCAATGAGCAGTTCTTC. Protein sequence: CASGPSGQFNEQFF.

The rearrangement links TRBV4-3 to TRBJ1-1; no definite D call. Trimming cost V 0 bases and J 3 bases, with 11 bases left between them. Germline V lookup: CDR1 LGHNA, CDR2 YSLEER. The CDR3 is made up of 15 amino acids. CDR3 sequence: CASSQDLEGDTEAFF. The CDR3 DNA reads TGCGCCAGCAGCCAAGATCTTGAGGGCGACACTGAAGCTTTCTTT.

This sequence joins TRBV11-3 and TRBJ2-3; TRBD2 might be the D (5 bases). The CDR3 spans 14 residues. The germline V gene encodes CDR1 SGHNT and CDR2 YENEEA. The V end lost 5 bases, the J end lost 2 bases, and 11 bases lay between the germline ends. The CDR3 spells CASSPSGFTDTQYF. The CDR3 DNA sequence: TGTGCCAGCAGCCCCTCGGGATTCACAGATACGCAGTATTTT.

This chain uses TRBV5-6 with TRBJ1-3, with D unclear. CDR3 length: 14 amino acids. Between the trimmed V and J ends, which lost 4 bases and 4 bases, there was a span of 12 bases. In germline, CDR1 is SGHDT, CDR2 YYEEEE. DNA of the CDR3: TGTGCCAGCAGCCTGGGCCCCCGGGGAAACACCATATATTTT. Residues: CASSLGPRGNTIYF. The full variable domain, in which reference TRBV5-6 and TRBJ1-3 provide the parts outside the CDR3, is DAGVTQSPTHLIKTRGQQVTLRCSPKSGHDTVSWYQQALGQGPQFIFQYYEEEERQRGNFPDRFSGHQFPNYSSELNVNALLLGDSALYLCASSLGPRGNTIYFGEGSWLTVV.

The V call is TRBV28, the J call TRBJ1-1, with TRBD1 identical over 7 bases. The germline V gene has CDR1 MDHEN and CDR2 SYDVKM. The V and J ends lost 3 bases and 2 bases, in that order; junction bases with no gene match: 3. The CDR3 length is 14 residues. The CDR3 loop is CASSFGTANTEAFF. The CDR3 nucleotides are TGTGCCAGCAGTTTCGGGACAGCTAACACTGAAGCTTTCTTT.

This clone was detected only once. The chain carries TRBV11-3 and TRBJ2-2, with D maybe TRBD1 (6 bases). Germline V gives CDR1 SGHNT, CDR2 YENEEA. Trimming shortened V by 5 bases and J by 7 bases, and 17 bases separated the two germline ends. The CDR3 is 15 residues long. CDR3 sequence reads: CASSPRTDPGGELFF. The CDR3 DNA follows: TGTGCCAGCAGCCCCCGGACAGACCCGGGCGGGGAGCTGTTTTTT.

The chain couples TRBV13 to TRBJ1-4; 11 nucleotides match TRBD1. V shed 5 bases and J 7 bases; nucleotides not matched to a gene: 3. The CDR3 sequence is 14 residues long. Germline V gene data show CDR1 as PRHDT and CDR2 as FYEKMQ (reference sequence). CDR3 region: CASSRGQGVEKLFF. The CDR3, as DNA: TGTGCCAGCAGCCGGGGACAGGGGGTTGAAAAACTGTTTTTT.

The chain combines TRBV7-8 with TRBJ1-5; tentative D call: TRBD1 (5 bases). The CDR3 is 16 amino acids. Deletions cut 5 bases from V and 7 bases from J, with 21 bases between. Per germline, CDR1 SGHVS and CDR2 FQNEAQ. The CDR3 here is CASSLNRDLPKQPQHF. For the CDR3, the DNA is TGTGCCAGCAGCCTAAACCGGGACTTACCGAAGCAGCCCCAGCATTTT.

V is TRBV30 and J is TRBJ2-1, with 11 bases that match TRBD1. The ends lost 3 bases at V and 7 bases at J; junction bases unmatched: 11. Germline V gives CDR1 GTSNPN, CDR2 SVGIG (reference sequence). CDR3 size: 16 residues. This CDR3 is CAWRAPGQGVRNEQFF. DNA for the CDR3: TGTGCCTGGAGAGCTCCGGGACAGGGGGTGAGAAATGAGCAGTTCTTC.

This rearrangement joins TRBV7-9 to TRBJ1-1; D is ambiguous. V gave up 2 bases and J gave up 2 bases, with 6 bases separating them. Per the germline V gene, CDR1 is SEHNR and CDR2 is FQNEAQ (reference sequence). There are 13 residues in the CDR3. The CDR3 sequence is CASSLPQNTEAFF. CDR3 nucleotides: TGTGCCAGCAGCTTACCCCAAAACACTGAAGCTTTCTTT.